Following are 17 T cell receptor beta chains from one sample sequenced in a study of T-cell memory formation after mild COVID-19. TCRdb ran MiXCR on the 5' RACE reads and lists one entry per CDR3 protein. Here the sample spans 200,000 to 300,000 distinct CDR3 sequences, 15% being singletons. The specimen was PBMCs or a T cell subset sorted from them (not recorded which). The receptors derive from an adult woman who had mild COVID-19 (a few samples of this study predate the infection). Cell type and time point are not known.

The chain recombines TRBV9 with TRBJ1-2; 8 nucleotides align to TRBD1. The CDR3 extends over 17 amino acids. The germline V gene has CDR1 SGDLS and CDR2 YYNGEE. The ends lost 5 bases at V and 0 bases at J; junction bases unmatched: 12. The CDR3 loop reads CASSRGSGGDANYGYTF. The CDR3 DNA reads TGTGCCAGCAGTCGTGGGTCAGGGGGCGATGCTAACTATGGCTACACCTTC.

V is TRBV20-1 and J is TRBJ1-1; the D is unclear. The CDR3 length is 13 residues. Germline V gene data show CDR1 as DFQATT and CDR2 as SNEGSKA (reference sequence). Trimming took 3 bases from V and 0 from J, leaving 8 bases between them. This CDR3 is CSARGSMNTEAFF. The DNA of the CDR3 is TGCAGTGCTAGGGGTTCCATGAACACTGAAGCTTTCTTT.

This clonotype appeared many times. The V call is TRBV10-3, the J call TRBJ2-5, with 7 positions matching TRBD2. The V gene end was trimmed by 4 bases and the J gene end by 2 bases; junction bases not matched to a gene: 19. This CDR3 comprises 19 residues. CDR1 is ENHRY and CDR2 is SYGVKD in the germline V gene. The CDR3 nucleotides read TGTGCCATCAGTGCGTTCCCCGGAGCGATGAGAGCGGGGCAAGAGACCCAGTACTTC. It specifies CAISAFPGAMRAGQETQYF.

This clonotype was recorded a few times. The chain recombines TRBV7-9 with TRBJ2-5; 10 bases match TRBD1. The CDR3 totals 13 residues. V trimming: 5 bases; J trimming: 5 bases; junction bases outside the gene matches: 2. The germline gives CDR1 SEHNR, CDR2 FQNEAQ (reference sequence). The CDR3 coding sequence is TGTGCCAGCAGCACGACAGGGGGCGAGACCCAGTACTTC. Amino acids: CASSTTGGETQYF.

This clonotype has just a few counts. The CDR3 sequence is CASSPSWREREGSYNEQFF. In DNA form, the CDR3 reads TGTGCCAGCAGCCCAAGTTGGCGGGAGCGTGAAGGCTCCTACAATGAGCAGTTCTTC. V is TRBV7-9 and J is TRBJ2-1; 7 bases match TRBD2. The J segment lost 0 bases and the V segment lost 5 bases, leaving 16 bases of the junction unmatched. CDR3 length: 19 amino acids. CDR1 is SEHNR, CDR2 FQNEAQ, per germline (reference sequence).

This clonotype was observed a handful of times. The V call is TRBV4-1, the J call TRBJ2-7; 8 bases line up with TRBD1. CDR3 length equals 15 residues. Germline CDR1 and CDR2: MGHRA and YSYEKL. Trimming removed 4 bases from V and 1 base from J; junction bases left unmatched: 6. Written as DNA, the CDR3 is TGCGCCAGCAGCCCTGACAGGGGTATTTCCTACGAGCAGTACTTC. Translating gives CASSPDRGISYEQYF.

The chain links TRBV6-2 or TRBV6-3 to TRBJ2-3; 10 nucleotides match TRBD2. Germline V gene lookup returns CDR1 MNHEY and CDR2 SVGEGT. V lost 0 bases, J lost 3 bases, and 12 bases stayed unmatched. The CDR3 spans 19 residues. The CDR3 region has the DNA TGTGCCAGCAGTTACTCGAGCGGGAGGGCCGGCGGGAGGACAGATACGCAGTATTTT. Amino acids: CASSYSSGRAGGRTDTQYF.

The chain joins TRBV3-1 to TRBJ2-7; TRBD2 agrees at 7 bases. Trimming took 1 base from V and 2 from J; bases not matched to a gene: 5. The CDR3 is 15 amino acids. Germline lookup yields CDR1 LGHDT and CDR2 YNNKEL (reference sequence). CDR3: CASSQVPSGTYEQYF. Here the CDR3 DNA reads TGTGCCAGCAGCCAAGTTCCTAGCGGCACCTACGAGCAGTACTTC.

This clonotype was detected a few times. This rearrangement joins TRBV7-2 to TRBJ2-2; 8 nucleotides align to TRBD1. Germline V gene lookup returns CDR1 SGHTA and CDR2 FQGNSA. After removal of 6 bases from V and 4 bases from J, the junction contained 4 bases not matched to a gene. This CDR3 has 14 residues. The CDR3 protein is CASRSTGATGELFF. As DNA, the CDR3 is TGTGCCAGCAGATCGACAGGGGCCACCGGGGAGCTGTTTTTT.

The V and J genes are TRBV5-1 and TRBJ2-1; no firm D call. V lost 0 bases, J lost 2 bases, and 9 bases lay in between. Germline CDR1 SGHRS, CDR2 YFSETQ. CDR3 size: 15 residues. This chain's CDR3 is CASSLDNGPYNEQFF. The CDR3 DNA reads TGCGCCAGCAGCTTGGACAATGGCCCCTACAATGAGCAGTTCTTC.

The chain joins TRBV18 to TRBJ1-1; D is uncertain. The V end was cut by 1 base, the J end by 6 bases, with 6 bases between. The CDR3 spans 12 residues. CDR1 is KGHSH and CDR2 is LQKENI in the germline V gene. This CDR3 reads CASSPQNSEAFF. The CDR3 coding sequence is TGTGCCAGCTCACCACAGAATTCTGAAGCTTTCTTT. The variable domain in full, completed from reference TRBV18 and TRBJ1-1, reads NAGVMQNPRHLVRRRGQEARLRCSPMKGHSHVYWYRQLPEEGLKFMVYLQKENIIDESGMPKERFSAEFPKEGPSILRIQQVVRGDSAAYFCASSPQNSEAFFGQGTRLTVV.

This clonotype was detected a few times. The gene calls are TRBV4-2 and TRBJ2-7, with D uncertain. V was pared by 0 bases and J by 0 bases, with 9 bases between. The CDR3 is 15 residues long. The germline V gene has CDR1 LGHNA and CDR2 YNFKEQ. DNA of the CDR3: TGTGCCAGCAGCCAAGACGTCCGAAGCTCCTACGAGCAGTACTTC. It codes for CASSQDVRSSYEQYF.

This clonotype was recorded many times. This chain links TRBV12-3 or TRBV12-4 with TRBJ2-7, with D perhaps TRBD2 (6 bases). With 8 bases removed from V and 0 bases from J, the gap between germline ends came to 17 bases. The CDR3 spans 15 residues. The CDR3 bases are TGTGCCAGCTCCCCTGGGGGGTCCCTCTCCTACGAGCAGTACTTC. It yields the protein CASSPGGSLSYEQYF.

The rearrangement links TRBV27 to TRBJ2-7; 7 bases align to TRBD1. The CDR3 covers 15 residues. Per the germline V gene, CDR1 is MNHEY and CDR2 is SMNVEV (reference sequence). Trimming at V came to 5 bases and at J to 4 bases, leaving 11 bases not matched to a gene. The CDR3 spells CASSRSGTVLYEQYF. As DNA, the CDR3 is TGTGCCAGCAGTCGCTCCGGGACAGTTCTATACGAGCAGTACTTC.

This clonotype was seen only a few times. V and J are TRBV24-1 and TRBJ2-1; no firm D call. Germline V gene data show CDR1 as KGHDR and CDR2 as SFDVKD. The germline V and J ends were trimmed by 1 base and 2 bases, with 17 bases remaining between them. The CDR3 runs 18 residues. CDR3 residues: CATSDFSTGLAAYNEQFF. The CDR3 bases are TGTGCCACCAGTGATTTTTCAACGGGTCTCGCTGCCTACAATGAGCAGTTCTTC.

This clonotype has just a few counts. The chain combines TRBV29-1 with TRBJ2-1; 9 bases match TRBD1. The J segment lost 3 bases and the V segment lost 6 bases, leaving 6 bases of the junction unmatched. The CDR3 totals 14 residues. Germline values: CDR1 SQVTM, CDR2 ANQGSEA. CDR3 residues: CSVYPTGGYNEQFF. The CDR3 coding sequence is TGCAGCGTCTACCCGACAGGGGGCTACAATGAGCAGTTCTTC.

This clonotype was observed a handful of times. The chain uses TRBV4-1 and TRBJ1-5; D is perhaps TRBD1 (6 bases). From germline, CDR1 is MGHRA and CDR2 YSYEKL. V gave up 1 base and J gave up 7 bases, with 17 bases separating them. The CDR3 contains 16 residues. CDR3 sequence: CASSQGPGFQGQPQHF. In nucleotides, the CDR3 is TGCGCCAGCAGCCAAGGCCCTGGGTTCCAGGGGCAGCCCCAGCATTTT.